This note documents a single T cell receptor (beta chain) sequence. This sample is part of a study of cytomegalovirus exposure and HLA in healthy donors. Trimming took off 6 bases at V and 4 bases at J, with 18 bases between the two ends. Germline lookup yields CDR1 SGHAT and CDR2 FQNNGV. The length of the CDR3 is 15 residues. The PCR contained 60 Vbeta and 13 Jbeta primers. The repertoire was sequenced with immunoSEQ multiplex PCR; TCRdb's copy has only in-frame clones and lacks some. The sample includes around 150,000 clones, just under 85% of them seen just once. V is TRBV11-2 and J is TRBJ1-1; TRBD1 might be the D (5 bases). Sequencing was carried out using PBMCs. This clonotype originated in a man aged 25 to 45 in good health and CMV-seropositive. The CDR3 region is CASRGGRGRVTEAFF. The DNA for the CDR3 is TGTGCCAGCAGGGGAGGAAGGGGCAGGGTCACTGAAGCTTTCTTT. The full variable domain, rest sourced from reference TRBV11-2 and TRBJ1-1, is EAGVAQSPRYKIIEKRQSVAFWCNPISGHATLYWYQQILGQGPKLLIQFQNNGVVDDSQLPKDRFSAERLKGVDSTLKIQPAKLEDSAVYLCASRGGRGRVTEAFFGQGTRLTVV.